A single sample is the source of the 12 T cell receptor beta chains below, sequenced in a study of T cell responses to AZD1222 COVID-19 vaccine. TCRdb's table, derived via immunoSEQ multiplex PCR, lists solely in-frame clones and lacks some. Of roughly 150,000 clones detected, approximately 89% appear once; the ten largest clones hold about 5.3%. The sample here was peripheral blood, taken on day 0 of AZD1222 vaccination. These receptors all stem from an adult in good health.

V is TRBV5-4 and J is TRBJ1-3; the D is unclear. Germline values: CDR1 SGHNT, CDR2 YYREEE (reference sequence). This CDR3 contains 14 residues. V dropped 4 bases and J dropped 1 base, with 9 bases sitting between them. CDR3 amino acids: CASSPGISGNTIYF. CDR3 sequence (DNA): TGTGCCAGCAGCCCTGGAATATCTGGAAACACCATATATTTT. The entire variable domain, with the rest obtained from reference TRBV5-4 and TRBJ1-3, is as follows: ETGVTQSPTHLIKTRGQQVTLRCSSQSGHNTVSWYQQALGQGPQFIFQYYREEENGRGNFPPRFSGLQFPNYSSELNVNALELDDSALYLCASSPGISGNTIYFGEGSWLTVV.

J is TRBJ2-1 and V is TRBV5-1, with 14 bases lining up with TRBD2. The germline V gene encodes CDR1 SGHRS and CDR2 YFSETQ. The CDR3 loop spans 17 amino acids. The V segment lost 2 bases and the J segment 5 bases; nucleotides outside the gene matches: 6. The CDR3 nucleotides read TGCGCCAGCAGCTTTTTGCCGGGACTAGCGGGAGACAATGAGCAGTTCTTC. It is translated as CASSFLPGLAGDNEQFF.

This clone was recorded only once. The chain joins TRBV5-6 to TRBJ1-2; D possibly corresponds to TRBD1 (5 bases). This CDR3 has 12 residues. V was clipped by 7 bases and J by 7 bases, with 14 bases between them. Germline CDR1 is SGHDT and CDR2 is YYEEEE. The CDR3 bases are TGTGCCAGCGTTCTCCAGGGTGGTGGCTACACCTTC. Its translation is CASVLQGGGYTF.

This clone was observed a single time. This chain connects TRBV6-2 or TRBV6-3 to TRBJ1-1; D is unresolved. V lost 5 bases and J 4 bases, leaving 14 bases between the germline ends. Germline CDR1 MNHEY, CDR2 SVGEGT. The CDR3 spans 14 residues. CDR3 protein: CASSDPRGLTEAFF. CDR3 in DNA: TGTGCCAGCAGTGACCCCCGCGGTCTCACTGAAGCTTTCTTT.

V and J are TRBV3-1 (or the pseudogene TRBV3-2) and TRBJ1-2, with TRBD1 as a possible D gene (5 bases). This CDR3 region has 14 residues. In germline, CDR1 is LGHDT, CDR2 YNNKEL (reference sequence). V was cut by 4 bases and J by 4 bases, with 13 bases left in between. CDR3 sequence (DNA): TGTGCCAGCAGCCCGCCCGGGGGGTTCTATGGCTACACCTTC. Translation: CASSPPGGFYGYTF.

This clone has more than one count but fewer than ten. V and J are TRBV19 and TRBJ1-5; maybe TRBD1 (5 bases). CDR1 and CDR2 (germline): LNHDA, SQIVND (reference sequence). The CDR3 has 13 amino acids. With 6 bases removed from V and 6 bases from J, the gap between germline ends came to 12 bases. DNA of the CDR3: TGTGCCAGTAGGCAGGGAGCCGCTCAGCCCCAGCATTTT. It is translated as CASRQGAAQPQHF.

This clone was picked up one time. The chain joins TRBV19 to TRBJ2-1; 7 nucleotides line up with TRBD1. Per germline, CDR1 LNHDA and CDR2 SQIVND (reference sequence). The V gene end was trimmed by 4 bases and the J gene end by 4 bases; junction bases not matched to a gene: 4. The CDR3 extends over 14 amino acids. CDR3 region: CASSRGGQYNEQFF. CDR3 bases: TGTGCCAGTAGTAGAGGGGGACAGTACAATGAGCAGTTCTTC.

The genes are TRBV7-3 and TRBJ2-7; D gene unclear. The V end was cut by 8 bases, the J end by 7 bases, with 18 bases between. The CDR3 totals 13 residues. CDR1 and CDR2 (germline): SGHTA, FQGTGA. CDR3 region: CASFRTWNAEQYF. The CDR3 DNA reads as TGTGCCAGCTTCCGGACCTGGAACGCTGAGCAGTACTTC.

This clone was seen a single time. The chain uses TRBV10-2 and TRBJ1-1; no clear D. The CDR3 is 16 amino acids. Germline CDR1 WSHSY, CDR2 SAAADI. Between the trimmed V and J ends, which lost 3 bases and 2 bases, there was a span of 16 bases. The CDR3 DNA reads TGCGCCAGCAGTGATTCCGTCCGGCTAGACAACACTGAAGCTTTCTTT. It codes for CASSDSVRLDNTEAFF.

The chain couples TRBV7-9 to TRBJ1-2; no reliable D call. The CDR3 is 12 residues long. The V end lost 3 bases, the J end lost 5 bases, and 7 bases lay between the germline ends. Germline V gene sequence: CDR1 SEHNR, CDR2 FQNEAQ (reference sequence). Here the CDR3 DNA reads TGTGCCAGCAGCTTGGCGATTTATGGCTACACCTTC. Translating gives CASSLAIYGYTF.

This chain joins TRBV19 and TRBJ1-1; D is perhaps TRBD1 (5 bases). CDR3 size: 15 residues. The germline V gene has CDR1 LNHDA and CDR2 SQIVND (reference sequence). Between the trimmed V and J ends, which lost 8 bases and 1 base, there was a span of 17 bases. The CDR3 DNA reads TGTGCCAGTGCGCCAGGCAGGGTTGGGAACACTGAAGCTTTCTTT. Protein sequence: CASAPGRVGNTEAFF.

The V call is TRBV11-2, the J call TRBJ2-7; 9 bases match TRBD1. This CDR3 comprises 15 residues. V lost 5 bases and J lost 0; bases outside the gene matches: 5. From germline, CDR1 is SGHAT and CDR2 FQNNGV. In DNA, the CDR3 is TGTGCCAGCAGCATCACAGGGGGCCCCTCCTACGAGCAGTACTTC. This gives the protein CASSITGGPSYEQYF.